Shown below are 17 T cell receptor beta chains from a single sample sequenced in a study of blood T cell repertoires in COVID-19. This table comes from immunoSEQ multiplex PCR, and its TCRdb copy is limited to in-frame clones, with some not included. Of roughly 240,000 clones in the sample, about nine tenths were seen once. Sequences were obtained from peripheral blood. Receptor source: a woman aged 60-70 years who had recovered from COVID-19.

The genes are TRBV13 and TRBJ1-1; tentative D call: TRBD1 (5 bases). The V gene's germline CDR1 is PRHDT and CDR2 FYEKMQ (reference sequence). V was shortened by 2 bases and J by 10 bases, with 26 bases between the two germline ends. CDR3 length: 17 residues. The CDR3 reads CASSLPFDTPPGEGAFF. DNA of the CDR3: TGTGCCAGCAGCTTACCTTTCGACACGCCGCCGGGGGAAGGAGCTTTCTTT.

The CDR3 reads CASGLSSLGGAGGLRETQYF. The CDR3 DNA follows: TGTGCTAGTGGTTTGTCCTCGTTGGGGGGAGCGGGGGGTTTAAGGGAGACCCAGTACTTC. The gene calls are TRBV12-5 and TRBJ2-5, with 9 bases identical to TRBD2. The CDR3 spans 20 residues. The J segment lost 5 bases and the V segment lost 2 bases, leaving 21 bases of the junction unmatched. Germline V CDR1 and CDR2: LGHNT, FRNRAP.

This CDR3 is CASSLSRQGSNEQFF. CDR3 DNA: TGTGCCAGCAGCTTATCGAGACAGGGGTCCAATGAGCAGTTCTTC. This chain links TRBV11-3 with TRBJ2-1; 8 positions agree with TRBD1. Germline V gene lookup returns CDR1 SGHNT and CDR2 YENEEA. V lost 2 bases, J lost 6 bases, and 6 bases stayed unmatched. The CDR3 has 15 residues.

The rearrangement links TRBV3-1 (or the pseudogene TRBV3-2) to TRBJ2-7; 9 nucleotides line up with TRBD1. The V segment lost 7 bases and the J segment 9 bases; nucleotides outside the gene matches: 7. This CDR3 has 12 amino acids. The germline CDR1 and CDR2 sequences are LGHDT and YNNKEL (reference sequence). The CDR3 DNA follows: TGTGCCAGCACTACAGGGACAGGGTGGCAGTACTTC. It codes for CASTTGTGWQYF.

The V and J genes are TRBV19 and TRBJ2-2, with 9 bases identical to TRBD1. V dropped 9 bases and J dropped 4; count of bases not matched to a gene: 6. The CDR3 loop spans 14 amino acids. Per germline, CDR1 LNHDA and CDR2 SQIVND (reference sequence). The CDR3 DNA reads as TGTGCCAGCCACGGACAGGGGAGCACCGGGGAGCTGTTTTTT. Protein sequence: CASHGQGSTGELFF.

V gene TRBV6-6 combines with J gene TRBJ1-5, with unresolved D. Germline assignment: CDR1 MNHNY and CDR2 SVGAGI (reference sequence). This CDR3 is built from 14 residues. V lost 4 bases to trimming and J lost 8 bases, with 15 bases between them. Written as DNA, the CDR3 is TGTGCCAGCAGTTTCCCGGGATTGTGGGAGCCCCAGCATTTT. Its translation is CASSFPGLWEPQHF.

There are a few counts of this clone. CDR3 sequence (DNA): TGTGCCAGCAGCTTAGGGGCGGACAGCTCCTACGAGCAGTACTTC. It codes for CASSLGADSSYEQYF. This chain uses TRBV7-9 with TRBJ2-7; a weak D match, TRBD1 (6 bases). This CDR3 is built from 15 residues. The germline V gene encodes CDR1 SEHNR and CDR2 FQNEAQ (reference sequence). Trimming stripped 1 base from V and 0 bases from J, with 10 bases between.

The genes are TRBV28 and TRBJ1-5; 10 positions agree with TRBD1. CDR3 length: 15 amino acids. Germline V gene lookup returns CDR1 MDHEN and CDR2 SYDVKM. The V and J ends lost 3 bases and 6 bases, in that order; junction bases with no gene match: 5. The CDR3 sequence: CASSLDRGRGQPQHF. CDR3 nucleotide sequence: TGTGCCAGCAGTTTGGACAGGGGGAGAGGTCAGCCCCAGCATTTT.

The rearrangement links TRBV10-3 to TRBJ1-6, with 8 positions matching TRBD1. Germline V CDR1 and CDR2: ENHRY, SYGVKD. The CDR3 extends over 13 amino acids. Trimming removed 6 bases from V and 10 bases from J; junction bases left unmatched: 5. The CDR3 DNA reads as TGTGCCATCAGCACAGGACAGGGCTCACCCCTCCACTTT. Its translation: CAISTGQGSPLHF.

The chain is built from TRBV28 and TRBJ2-3; a possible D gene is TRBD1 (5 bases). In germline, CDR1 is MDHEN, CDR2 SYDVKM. The CDR3 is 12 residues long. V shed 6 bases and J shed 8 bases, with 12 bases lying between them. The CDR3 spells CASSLGPSTQYF. In DNA, the CDR3 is TGTGCCAGCAGCCTGGGGCCCTCTACGCAGTATTTT. Full variable domain (rest looked up from reference TRBV28 and TRBJ2-3): DVKVTQSSRYLVKRTGEKVFLECVQDMDHENMFWYRQDPGLGLRLIYFSYDVKMKEKGDIPEGYSVSREKKERFSLILESASTNQTSMYLCASSLGPSTQYFGPGTRLTVL.

This chain joins TRBV7-3 and TRBJ2-1; possibly TRBD2 for D (6 bases). V was shortened by 5 bases and J by 0 bases, with 8 bases between the two germline ends. The CDR3 runs to 14 residues. Germline loops: CDR1 SGHTA, CDR2 FQGTGA. The DNA of the CDR3 is TGTGCCAGCAGCGGGGGGAGCTCCTACAATGAGCAGTTCTTC. This translates into CASSGGSSYNEQFF.

The rearrangement joins TRBV5-1 to TRBJ1-5; D is ambiguous. V was trimmed by 0 bases and J by 2 bases, leaving 9 bases between them. The CDR3 sequence is 15 residues long. CDR1 is SGHRS, CDR2 YFSETQ, per germline. The CDR3 DNA reads TGCGCCAGCAGCTTGGGGGCAGTGGGCAATCAGCCCCAGCATTTT. This translates into CASSLGAVGNQPQHF. Full variable domain (rest looked up from reference TRBV5-1 and TRBJ1-5): KAGVTQTPRYLIKTRGQQVTLSCSPISGHRSVSWYQQTPGQGLQFLFEYFSETQRNKGNFPGRFSGRQFSNSRSEMNVSTLELGDSALYLCASSLGAVGNQPQHFGDGTRLSIL.

This clone showed up just once. CDR3 in DNA: TGCGCCAGCAGCCCGAGGGGCGGGGATCCCTCCTACAATGAGCAGTTCTTC. Translating it yields CASSPRGGDPSYNEQFF. The chain employs TRBV4-1 and TRBJ2-1, with a possible D match to TRBD2 (6 bases). CDR3 size: 17 residues. CDR1 MGHRA and CDR2 YSYEKL come from the germline V gene. V was cut by 4 bases and J by 0 bases, with 16 bases left in between.

The V gene is TRBV18, the J gene TRBJ1-4; D call uncertain. V lost 6 bases, J lost 0 bases, and 14 bases lay in between. The CDR3 sequence is 16 residues long. Germline V CDR1 and CDR2: KGHSH, LQKENI. The CDR3 nucleotides are TGTGCCAGCTCGCCCCCGACGGGTTCAACTAATGAAAAACTGTTTTTT. Protein: CASSPPTGSTNEKLFF.

V gene TRBV27 combines with J gene TRBJ2-5, with D tentatively TRBD2 (6 bases). Trimming stripped 5 bases from V and 4 bases from J, with 11 bases between. Germline V gives CDR1 MNHEY, CDR2 SMNVEV (reference sequence). The CDR3 totals 13 residues. CDR3 sequence (DNA): TGTGCCAGCAGTCCGCGGAGGGGAGAGACCCAGTACTTC. Its translation: CASSPRRGETQYF.

DNA of the CDR3: TGTGCCAGTATCGCGATGCCGGGGAAAAACTATGGCTACACCTTC. Translation gives CASIAMPGKNYGYTF. The J gene is TRBJ1-2, the V gene TRBV19, with D unclear. With 7 bases removed from V and 2 bases from J, the gap between germline ends came to 17 bases. The CDR3 is 15 residues long. CDR1 and CDR2 (germline): LNHDA, SQIVND (reference sequence).

The chain has TRBV9 and TRBJ2-3; 9 bases line up with TRBD1. This CDR3 comprises 16 residues. CDR1 is SGDLS and CDR2 is YYNGEE in the germline V gene. J was trimmed by 4 bases and V by 3 bases; bases with no gene match: 9. CDR3 loop: CASSAGDRESSDTQYF. The CDR3 nucleotides read TGTGCCAGCAGCGCCGGGGACAGGGAGTCTTCAGATACGCAGTATTTT.